Listed below are T cell receptor beta chains from one sample, sequenced in a study of graft-versus-host responses after intestinal transplantation. Only in-frame clones appear in the TCRdb table, and some are missing; sequencing was by immunoSEQ multiplex PCR. The data hold approximately 88,000 clones, with roughly 88% observed a single time. Their antigen targets remain unknown. Source: unstimulated CD4+ T cells sorted from spleen or lymph node cells, taken before intestinal transplant. The receptors were sampled from a human donor who received an intestinal transplant. The CDR3 runs from the conserved cysteine through the conserved F or W. The D gene is left open where the match is weak. The size entry is marked missing in some rows and otherwise reads once, few, many or a size class.

D	V	J	size	CDR3	DNA
-	TRBV5-1	TRBJ1-2	once	CASSTRTANYGYTF	TGCGCCAGCAGCACCCGGACAGCTAACTATGGCTACACCTTC
-	TRBV9	TRBJ2-3	-	CASSSGTSTDTQYF	TGTGCCAGCAGCTCCGGGACTAGCACAGATACGCAGTATTTT
TRBD1	TRBV7-3	TRBJ1-1	once	CASSRQGYTEAFF	TGTGCCAGCAGCCGACAGGGATACACTGAAGCTTTCTTT
-	TRBV6-6	TRBJ2-5	-	CASSYSTAGETQYF	TGTGCCAGCAGTTACTCGACAGCCGGAGAGACCCAGTACTTC
TRBD1	TRBV7-8	TRBJ1-5	-	CASSRQGNSNQPQHF	TGTGCCAGCAGCCGACAGGGGAATAGCAATCAGCCCCAGCATTTT
-	TRBV7-3	TRBJ2-5	-	CASSLMSGADQYF	TGTGCCAGCAGCTTAATGTCAGGGGCCGACCAGTACTTC
TRBD2	TRBV5-6	TRBJ2-1	once	CASSLRGGSGLGQFF	TGTGCCAGCAGCTTGCGGGGGGGCTCGGGTTTGGGGCAGTTCTTC
-	TRBV6-5	TRBJ2-3	once	CASSPGGPTDTQYF	TGTGCCAGCAGTCCCGGGGGGCCCACAGATACGCAGTATTTT
-	TRBV18	TRBJ1-1	once	CASSEALGVMNTEAFF	TGTGCCAGCTCAGAAGCGCTCGGGGTGATGAACACTGAAGCTTTCTTT
-	TRBV14	TRBJ1-4	-	CASSQVQGLSEKLFF	TGTGCCAGCAGCCAAGTTCAGGGACTTTCCGAAAAACTGTTTTTT
-	TRBV6-5	TRBJ2-7	-	CASSWGGAGLREQYF	TGTGCCAGCAGTTGGGGGGGGGCCGGTTTGCGGGAGCAGTACTTC
-	TRBV10-3	TRBJ2-7	-	CAIRGSPYEQYF	TGTGCCATCAGGGGCAGTCCCTACGAGCAGTACTTC
TRBD1	TRBV7-2	TRBJ1-1	-	CASGGQGAREAFF	TGTGCCAGCGGCGGACAGGGGGCGCGTGAAGCTTTCTTT
TRBD1	TRBV27	TRBJ1-2	-	CASSRRQGAWYGYTF	TGTGCCAGCAGTCGGAGGCAGGGGGCCTGGTATGGCTACACCTTC
-	TRBV6-5	TRBJ1-2	-	CASTLGGPSYGYTF	TGTGCCAGCACCCTGGGGGGGCCGAGCTATGGCTACACCTTC
-	TRBV15	TRBJ1-5	few	CATSRAPGSNQPQHF	TGTGCCACCAGCAGAGCCCCAGGGAGCAATCAGCCCCAGCATTTT
-	TRBV9	TRBJ1-4	-	CASSVGWGSHNEKLFF	TGTGCCAGCAGCGTAGGTTGGGGCAGTCATAATGAAAAACTGTTTTTT
-	TRBV5-6	TRBJ2-1	-	CASSFRGGSYNEQFF	TGTGCCAGCAGCTTCAGGGGTGGGTCCTACAATGAGCAGTTCTTC
-	TRBV5-1	TRBJ1-6	-	CASSGGDGSPLHF	TGCGCCAGCAGCGGAGGGGACGGATCACCCCTCCACTTT
TRBD2	TRBV5-1	TRBJ2-3	-	CASWVSGGARVTDTQYF	TGCGCCAGCTGGGTCAGCGGGGGGGCCCGTGTCACAGATACGCAGTATTTT
-	TRBV5-1	TRBJ2-7	-	CASSLGRTYEQYF	TGCGCCAGCAGCTTGGGCAGAACCTACGAGCAGTACTTC
TRBD1	TRBV15	TRBJ1-1	once	CATSRDLGTVNTEAFF	TGTGCCACCAGCAGAGATCTCGGGACAGTGAACACTGAAGCTTTCTTT
TRBD2	TRBV5-6	TRBJ2-5	-	CASSLATSGGRRETQYF	TGTGCCAGCAGCTTGGCCACTAGCGGGGGGCGGAGGGAGACCCAGTACTTC
TRBD1	TRBV6-5	TRBJ2-5	-	CASSYPGTGMWYF	TGTGCCAGCAGTTACCCCGGGACAGGGATGTGGTACTTC
-	TRBV7-3	TRBJ1-6	-	CASSSQGGGNSPLHF	TGTGCCAGCAGCTCCCAGGGAGGGGGGAATTCACCCCTCCACTTT
-	TRBV19	TRBJ1-4	-	CASSRGGEKLFF	TGTGCCAGTAGTCGCGGGGGGGAAAAACTGTTTTTT
TRBD1	TRBV27	TRBJ2-7	-	CASSSPGQGSYEQYF	TGTGCCAGCAGTTCCCCGGGACAGGGGTCCTACGAGCAGTACTTC
-	TRBV9	TRBJ2-1	once	CASSGSAVLSYNEQFF	TGTGCCAGCAGCGGGTCTGCGGTTCTATCCTACAATGAGCAGTTCTTC
TRBD1	TRBV6-5	TRBJ2-7	few	CASRPGQGGFYEQYF	TGTGCCAGCAGGCCCGGACAGGGGGGGTTCTACGAGCAGTACTTC
TRBD2	TRBV6-6	TRBJ2-5	-	CASSVSGGHPQETQYF	TGTGCCAGCAGTGTTAGCGGGGGCCATCCCCAAGAGACCCAGTACTTC
TRBD1	TRBV29-1	TRBJ2-6	-	CSVAGTGSSGANVLTF	TGCAGCGTCGCAGGGACAGGGAGCTCTGGGGCCAACGTCCTGACTTTC
-	TRBV7-9	TRBJ1-5	-	CASMTDGTGPQHF	TGTGCCAGCATGACGGACGGGACTGGGCCCCAGCATTTT
TRBD2	TRBV7-8	TRBJ2-3	once	CASSRGLAGVTDTQYF	TGTGCCAGCAGCCGGGGACTAGCGGGGGTCACAGATACGCAGTATTTT
-	TRBV2	TRBJ1-6	-	CASRMRGNYNSPLHF	TGTGCCAGCAGGATGCGGGGGAATTATAATTCACCCCTCCACTTT
-	TRBV6-5	TRBJ1-3	-	CASSYGRFSGNTIYF	TGTGCCAGCAGTTACGGCCGCTTCTCTGGAAACACCATATATTTT
-	TRBV5-1	TRBJ1-1	-	CASSSTGLNTEAFF	TGCGCCAGCAGCTCTACAGGGTTGAACACTGAAGCTTTCTTT
-	TRBV6-6	TRBJ2-7	-	CASSYGTSSYEQYF	TGTGCCAGCAGTTACGGCACTAGCTCCTACGAGCAGTACTTC
TRBD2	TRBV11-2	TRBJ2-3	-	CASSLAWATSPDTQYF	TGTGCCAGCAGCTTAGCCTGGGCGACTAGCCCAGATACGCAGTATTTT
-	TRBV6-5	TRBJ1-1	-	CASTLDSLNTEAFF	TGTGCCAGCACCCTCGACAGCCTCAACACTGAAGCTTTCTTT
TRBD1	TRBV7-3	TRBJ2-3	-	CASSSQGVNVDTQYF	TGTGCCAGCAGCTCCCAGGGGGTTAACGTAGATACGCAGTATTTT
TRBD1	TRBV5-1	TRBJ1-1	-	CASSSDRGGTEAFF	TGCGCCAGCAGCTCGGACAGGGGTGGCACTGAAGCTTTCTTT
-	TRBV18	TRBJ1-5	-	CASSLEGANQPQHF	TGTGCCAGCTCGCTTGAGGGCGCGAATCAGCCCCAGCATTTT
-	TRBV27	TRBJ2-7	-	CASSLRGLAYEQYF	TGTGCCAGCAGTCTCAGGGGTTTAGCCTACGAGCAGTACTTC
TRBD1	TRBV5-8	TRBJ1-4	-	CASTWTGQGNEKLFF	TGTGCCAGCACCTGGACGGGACAGGGGAACGAAAAACTGTTTTTT
-	TRBV18	TRBJ1-2	-	CASSSAGEYGYTF	TGTGCCAGCTCATCGGCAGGGGAGTATGGCTACACCTTC
-	TRBV6-1	TRBJ1-1	-	CASSEAGGTEAFF	TGTGCCAGCAGTGAAGCCGGGGGCACTGAAGCTTTCTTT
-	TRBV6-6	TRBJ1-2	-	CASSFLAGIGYTF	TGTGCCAGCAGTTTTCTCGCCGGGATAGGCTACACCTTC
TRBD1	TRBV7-2	TRBJ2-7	-	CASSRTGGGYEQYF	TGTGCCAGCAGCCGGACAGGTGGGGGTTACGAGCAGTACTTC
TRBD1	TRBV5-1	TRBJ2-3	-	CASSYGQGTDTQYF	TGCGCCAGCAGCTACGGACAGGGTACAGATACGCAGTATTTT
-	TRBV5-1	TRBJ2-7	-	CASSLLTGYEQYF	TGCGCCAGCAGCTTGCTGACAGGTTACGAGCAGTACTTC
TRBD2	TRBV4-1	TRBJ2-5	-	CASSQDSASGGGETQYF	TGCGCCAGCAGCCAAGATTCGGCTAGCGGGGGAGGAGAGACCCAGTACTTC
TRBD1	TRBV5-6	TRBJ2-7	-	CASSAGTGPYEQYF	TGTGCCAGCAGCGCCGGGACAGGGCCCTACGAGCAGTACTTC
-	TRBV6-5	TRBJ1-1	-	CASIREGAEAFF	TGTGCCAGCATCAGGGAAGGGGCTGAAGCTTTCTTT
-	TRBV19	TRBJ1-6	-	CASSGGWNSPLHF	TGTGCCAGTAGTGGGGGCTGGAATTCACCCCTCCACTTT
TRBD1	TRBV18	TRBJ1-6	-	CASSPDRSVSPLHF	TGTGCCAGCTCACCGGACAGGAGTGTTTCACCCCTCCACTTT
-	TRBV6-5	TRBJ1-1	-	CASSITGSEAFF	TGTGCCAGCAGTATAACAGGTTCCGAAGCTTTCTTT
-	TRBV27	TRBJ1-2	-	CASSFRGGGYTF	TGTGCCAGCAGTTTTCGGGGAGGCGGCTACACCTTC
-	TRBV29-1	TRBJ1-4	-	CSVQTHRGIGEKLFF	TGCAGCGTACAGACCCACAGAGGGATAGGTGAAAAACTGTTTTTT
TRBD2	TRBV11-3	TRBJ2-3	-	CASSLDGTSGADTQYF	TGTGCCAGCAGCTTAGATGGTACTAGCGGGGCAGATACGCAGTATTTT